This T cell receptor beta chain was profiled in a study of blood T cells in healthy people across ages. The sample holds a few counts of this clonotype. Each donor was a healthy Caucasian individual from Russia, aged 6 to 90. A J-beta primer mix and a sample-barcoded 5' primer were used in a second PCR of about 7 to 12 cycles. TCRdb ran MiXCR on the 5' RACE reads and lists one entry per CDR3 protein. The repertoire consists of about 640,000 distinct CDR3 sequences, with about 30% occurring once and the leading ten covering about 15%. The sequencing input was blood. The origin of this receptor is an elderly woman in good health.

DNA of the CDR3: TGTGCCAGCAGCAAAGGACGGAACCCAAAAGGGAACACTGAAGCTTTCTTT. Translated: CASSKGRNPKGNTEAFF. This chain connects TRBV12-3 or TRBV12-4 to TRBJ1-1; no firm D call. V dropped 6 bases and J dropped 1 base, with 21 bases sitting between them. There are 17 residues in the CDR3.